This T cell receptor (beta chain) was captured in a study of T cell responses to AZD1222 COVID-19 vaccine. Comments on this clone: The antigen remains unidentified.

Produced via immunoSEQ multiplex PCR; TCRdb's table is partial and in-frame only. The sample lists about 150,000 clones; 80% to 95% were seen once. Overall study results and limits: Just a handful of AZD1222 recipients tested seropositive at baseline. Nearly half of unique spike-specific TCRs reportedly avoided B.1.351 and B.1.1.7 mutated regions. Rises in breadth and depth of Spike-specific TCRs came after two AZD1222 doses. The donor cohort was predominantly white British with a female majority, and clonal diversity may have been underestimated.

Germline V gene data show CDR1 as SGHNT and CDR2 as YYREEE (reference sequence). With 0 bases removed from V and 2 bases from J, the gap between germline ends came to 12 bases. The CDR3 covers 16 residues. The source material was peripheral blood, sampled 28 days after the second AZD1222 dose. The gene calls are TRBV5-4 and TRBJ2-1; perhaps D is TRBD1 or TRBD2 (5 bases each). The TCR originated in an adult who received the AZD1222 COVID-19 vaccine. In nucleotides, the CDR3 is TGTGCCAGCAGCTTGGCCGGGACCATGGCCTACAATGAGCAGTTCTTC. Its translation: CASSLAGTMAYNEQFF.